What follows are 6 T cell receptor beta chains derived from one specimen sequenced in a study of T cell responses to AZD1222 COVID-19 vaccine. Here immunoSEQ multiplex PCR was the method, and the copy in TCRdb shows in-frame clones only, minus some. The sample carries 130,000 to 150,000 clones, more than 90% recorded once. Sequenced here: peripheral blood, sampled on day 0 of AZD1222 vaccination. All receptors come from an adult in good health.

The V gene is TRBV11-1, the J gene TRBJ1-1; no reliable D call. Trimming took off 0 bases at V and 1 base at J, with 15 bases between the two ends. Germline lookup yields CDR1 SGHAT and CDR2 FQDESV (reference sequence). The CDR3 sequence is 17 residues long. CDR3 nucleotide sequence: TGTGCCAGCAGCTTAGCGCGAGTAAGACCTCCGAACACTGAAGCTTTCTTT. Amino acids: CASSLARVRPPNTEAFF.

V usage is TRBV18 and J usage is TRBJ1-1; possible D gene TRBD1, 6 bases. Per the germline V gene, CDR1 is KGHSH and CDR2 is LQKENI. The V gene lost 2 bases and the J gene lost 3 bases, with 16 bases spanning the gap. The CDR3 is 16 residues long. The CDR3 sequence is CASSPTQIPGDTEAFF. In nucleotides, the CDR3 is TGTGCCAGCTCACCAACCCAGATTCCAGGGGACACTGAAGCTTTCTTT.

V and J are TRBV27 and TRBJ1-6; a weak D match, TRBD1 (6 bases). Germline V lookup: CDR1 MNHEY, CDR2 SMNVEV (reference sequence). V lost 5 bases, J lost 7 bases, and 12 bases lay in between. This CDR3 has 14 residues. As DNA, the CDR3 is TGTGCCAGCAGTCCCTGGGGGGGCAATTCACCCCTCCACTTT. Amino acids: CASSPWGGNSPLHF.

In DNA form, the CDR3 reads TGTGCCAGCAGCCTGGGACAAAAGAACACTGAAGCTTTCTTT. Its protein is CASSLGQKNTEAFF. The chain uses TRBV2 and TRBJ1-1; a possible D gene is TRBD1 (6 bases). Trimming cost V 6 bases and J 1 base, with 12 bases left between them. This CDR3 has 14 amino acids. Germline V gene sequence: CDR1 SNHLY, CDR2 FYNNEI.

The chain employs TRBV30 and TRBJ2-3, with 13 bases lining up with TRBD2. This CDR3 is 15 amino acids long. Germline V gene data show CDR1 as GTSNPN and CDR2 as SVGIG (reference sequence). Trimming took 0 bases from V and 9 from J; bases not matched to a gene: 6. The CDR3 coding sequence is TGTGCCTGGAGTGTAAGACTAGCGGGAGGACGGACGCAGTATTTT. Its protein is CAWSVRLAGGRTQYF.

A few counts support this clone. The V gene is TRBV5-4, the J gene TRBJ2-7; possibly TRBD2 for D (5 bases). CDR1 and CDR2 from the germline V gene are SGHNT and YYREEE (reference sequence). This CDR3 has 15 residues. Deletions cut 4 bases from V and 4 bases from J, with 18 bases between. This CDR3 reads CASSPTRALGYEQYF. The CDR3 coding sequence is TGTGCCAGCAGCCCCACTAGAGCGCTAGGATACGAGCAGTACTTC.